These 28 T cell receptor beta chains were all obtained from the same sample, sequenced in a study of graft-versus-host responses after intestinal transplantation. Assay: immunoSEQ multiplex PCR; the TCRdb copy retains only in-frame clones and omits some. Of about 14,000 clones listed, 25% to 30% are singletons. Sequencing used alloreactive CD4+ T cells from a mixed lymphocyte reaction culture, obtained before intestinal transplant. Subset given: CFSE-low proliferating T cells sorted from roughly 6-day pre-transplant mixed lymphocyte reaction (GvH or HvG direction). These receptors were obtained from a human patient who received an intestinal transplant.

In its sample, this clone is medium-sized. V is TRBV9 and J is TRBJ2-7, with 9 bases lining up with TRBD1. The CDR3 spans 16 residues. Germline V gene data show CDR1 as SGDLS and CDR2 as YYNGEE. V shed 0 bases and J 0 bases; nucleotides not matched to a gene: 4. CDR3 bases: TGTGCCAGCAGCGTAGGACAGGGGGGCTTCTCCTACGAGCAGTACTTC. Translation gives CASSVGQGGFSYEQYF.

V is TRBV7-2 and J is TRBJ2-1; 9 bases line up with TRBD2. The CDR3 covers 15 residues. V trimming: 3 bases; J trimming: 4 bases; junction bases outside the gene matches: 4. Germline lookup yields CDR1 SGHTA and CDR2 FQGNSA. CDR3 sequence: CASSFISGSYNEQFF. CDR3 nucleotide sequence: TGTGCCAGCAGCTTTATTAGCGGGAGTTACAATGAGCAGTTCTTC.

This clone is judged medium-sized. V usage is TRBV5-4 and J usage is TRBJ2-3; D not resolved. This CDR3 is 15 amino acids long. V lost 4 bases to trimming and J lost 7 bases, with 19 bases between them. Germline-derived CDR1 and CDR2 are SGHNT and YYREEE (reference sequence). As DNA, the CDR3 is TGTGCCAGCAGCCTTGGGGTGACTCCCGAAAATACGCAGTATTTT. Its protein product is CASSLGVTPENTQYF.

This clone was seen a handful of times. J is TRBJ1-4 and V is TRBV7-4; D not certain. V lost 5 bases and J 5 bases, leaving 15 bases between the germline ends. The germline gives CDR1 SGHVT, CDR2 SQSDAQ. The CDR3 runs 15 residues. The chain's CDR3 is CASSPDGRSNEKLFF. The DNA of the CDR3 is TGTGCCAGCAGCCCAGATGGCAGGTCAAATGAAAAACTGTTTTTT.

This clone was seen a few times. The V call is TRBV5-1, the J call TRBJ1-4; unclear D gene. The CDR3 totals 15 residues. Trimming left V 0 bases short and J 8 bases short, with 14 bases between. The germline CDR1 and CDR2 sequences are SGHRS and YFSETQ. The CDR3: CASSLEGAIGEKLFF. In DNA, the CDR3 is TGCGCCAGCAGCTTGGAAGGAGCTATCGGGGAAAAACTGTTTTTT.

This clone was seen only a few times. The CDR3 DNA reads as TGTGCCAGCAGCTTCTTACGGGGGGCAGGCACAGATACGCAGTATTTT. Protein: CASSFLRGAGTDTQYF. This chain uses TRBV7-9 with TRBJ2-3; D may be TRBD2 (7 bases). Trimming took 3 bases from V and 1 from J, leaving 14 bases between them. CDR3 length: 16 residues. Germline V lookup: CDR1 SEHNR, CDR2 FQNEAQ (reference sequence). The whole variable domain, filled in from reference TRBV7-9 and TRBJ2-3, reads DTGVSQNPRHKITKRGQNVTFRCDPISEHNRLYWYRQTLGQGPEFLTYFQNEAQLEKSRLLSDRFSAERPKGSFSTLEIQRTEQGDSAMYLCASSFLRGAGTDTQYFGPGTRLTVL.

A single count supports this clone. The junction differs from germline at one of its ends, possibly a read error. The rearrangement links TRBV6-1 to TRBJ2-7, with D maybe TRBD2 (6 bases). The length of the CDR3 is 12 residues. Per the germline V gene, CDR1 is MNHNS and CDR2 is SASEGT. The DNA of the CDR3 is TGTGCCAGCAGGGGAGGCACCTACGGGCAGTACTTC. This sequence encodes CASRGGTYGQYF.

This CDR3 is CASSLSTETFYGYTF. In DNA, the CDR3 is TGTGCCAGCAGCTTGTCGACAGAGACTTTCTATGGCTACACCTTC. V and J are TRBV5-5 and TRBJ1-2, with a weak D call TRBD1 (5 bases). The CDR3 is 15 residues long. V lost 1 base and J lost 4, with 14 bases in between. Germline V gene sequence: CDR1 SGHKS, CDR2 YYEKEE (reference sequence). The variable domain in full, completed from reference TRBV5-5 and TRBJ1-2, reads DAGVTQSPTHLIKTRGQQVTLRCSPISGHKSVSWYQQVLGQGPQFIFQYYEKEERGRGNFPDRFSARQFPNYSSELNVNALLLGDSALYLCASSLSTETFYGYTFGSGTRLTVV.

V and J are TRBV10-1 and TRBJ1-1; D is perhaps TRBD1 (5 bases). Trimming removed 2 bases at V and 5 bases at J, with 12 bases between. Per germline, CDR1 WNHNN and CDR2 SYGVQD (reference sequence). The CDR3 is 14 residues long. The CDR3 bases are TGCGCCAGCAGTGAGCGGGGGTCGGGAACTGAAGCTTTCTTT. Protein sequence: CASSERGSGTEAFF.

The genes are TRBV25-1 and TRBJ2-3; the D gene is possibly TRBD2 (5 bases). This CDR3 is built from 12 residues. V dropped 5 bases and J dropped 8 bases, with 11 bases sitting between them. Germline-derived CDR1 and CDR2 are MGHDK and SYGVNS. The CDR3 nucleotides are TGTGCCAGCAGTCGAACTAGTCGTACGCAGTATTTT. Its protein is CASSRTSRTQYF.

This chain joins TRBV4-2 and TRBJ1-2; D is undetermined. V was cut by 0 bases and J by 2 bases, with 10 bases left in between. From germline, CDR1 is LGHNA and CDR2 YNFKEQ. The CDR3 runs 15 residues. DNA of the CDR3: TGTGCCAGCAGCCAAGAAGTAGCAGAGAACTATGGCTACACCTTC. It translates to CASSQEVAENYGYTF.

This chain links TRBV28 with TRBJ2-7; 9 bases align to TRBD1. The CDR3 consists of 14 residues. V dropped 3 bases and J dropped 3; count of bases not matched to a gene: 3. Germline CDR1 and CDR2: MDHEN and SYDVKM. Here the CDR3 reads CASSLRQGDYEQYF. CDR3 nucleotides: TGTGCCAGCAGTTTGAGACAGGGGGACTACGAGCAGTACTTC.

This chain uses TRBV28 with TRBJ2-1; TRBD2 agrees at 9 bases. Germline CDR1 is MDHEN and CDR2 is SYDVKM. This CDR3 is 13 amino acids long. V shed 5 bases and J 9 bases; nucleotides not matched to a gene: 5. The CDR3 here is CASSRSGSGEQFF. CDR3 bases: TGTGCCAGCAGTCGTAGCGGGAGCGGTGAGCAGTTCTTC.

This clone is labeled medium-sized. V and J are TRBV7-3 and TRBJ2-3, with 9 bases fitting TRBD2. Germline CDR1 and CDR2: SGHTA and FQGTGA. There are 14 residues in the CDR3. Losses at the gene ends were 2 bases for V and 7 bases for J; bases not matched to a gene: 4. CDR3 in amino acids: CASSLGTSWNTQYF. CDR3 DNA: TGTGCCAGCAGCTTAGGGACTAGCTGGAATACGCAGTATTTT.

V and J are TRBV27 and TRBJ1-1; D gene ambiguous. Germline loops: CDR1 MNHEY, CDR2 SMNVEV (reference sequence). V shed 8 bases and J shed 5 bases, with 18 bases lying between them. This CDR3 comprises 14 residues. In DNA form, the CDR3 reads TGTGCCAGCGGCCTACTAGGGCGGGGAACTGAAGCTTTCTTT. It is translated as CASGLLGRGTEAFF.

DNA of the CDR3: TGTGCCAGCAGCTCCTTAGGGGGGGTCAAGGAAGCTTTCTTT. Translation: CASSSLGGVKEAFF. The V call is TRBV5-8, the J call TRBJ1-1, with D maybe TRBD1 (6 bases). CDR1 SGHTS and CDR2 YDEGEE come from the germline V gene. CDR3 size: 14 residues. Trimming took 3 bases from V and 8 from J, leaving 17 bases between them.

This clone turned up a few times. The J gene is TRBJ2-7, the V gene TRBV6-5, with a tentative D call TRBD1 (6 bases). The V end was cut by 3 bases, the J end by 4 bases, with 16 bases between. The germline V gene encodes CDR1 MNHEY and CDR2 SVGAGI. This CDR3 is built from 15 residues. The CDR3 sequence: CASSYAGVGVYEQYF. The CDR3, as DNA: TGTGCCAGCAGTTATGCAGGGGTCGGGGTGTACGAGCAGTACTTC.

This sequence joins TRBV6-1 and TRBJ2-5, with D uncertain. The V and J ends lost 0 bases and 5 bases respectively, with 16 bases between them. CDR3 length: 16 amino acids. Germline V gene sequence: CDR1 MNHNS, CDR2 SASEGT. CDR3 nucleotide sequence: TGTGCCAGCAGTGAAGCCCAACTTCGGGCCGCGGAGACCCAGTACTTC. Protein product: CASSEAQLRAAETQYF.

This clone has more than one count but fewer than ten. The chain uses TRBV6-5 and TRBJ2-1; TRBD2 aligns across 8 bases. The length of the CDR3 is 15 residues. V lost 6 bases to trimming and J lost 5 bases; unmatched junction nucleotides: 9. Germline values: CDR1 MNHEY, CDR2 SVGAGI. CDR3 DNA sequence: TGTGCCAGCAGGGTCAGCGGGAGAGGAGACAATGAGCAGTTCTTC. Its protein product is CASRVSGRGDNEQFF.

This rearrangement joins TRBV7-3 to TRBJ1-2, with D perhaps TRBD1 (5 bases). Germline V gene lookup returns CDR1 SGHTA and CDR2 FQGTGA. This CDR3 has 16 residues. Trimming pared 3 bases from V and 1 base from J, leaving 15 bases between. The CDR3 DNA follows: TGTGCCAGCAGCTTCGGAGACAGATCCTATAACTATGGCTACACCTTC. This encodes CASSFGDRSYNYGYTF.

This clone was seen a handful of times. The chain combines TRBV27 with TRBJ2-5; 8 bases are a match to TRBD2. V lost 5 bases to trimming and J lost 4 bases; unmatched junction nucleotides: 3. The CDR3 contains 13 residues. Germline V gene lookup returns CDR1 MNHEY and CDR2 SMNVEV (reference sequence). CDR3 bases: TGTGCCAGCAGTGGGACTAGTTCAGAGACCCAGTACTTC. Protein product: CASSGTSSETQYF.

In its sample, this clone was seen a few times. J is TRBJ2-1 and V is TRBV18, with 15 bases lining up with TRBD2. V shed 4 bases and J 5 bases; nucleotides not matched to a gene: 12. The length of the CDR3 is 19 residues. CDR1 and CDR2 (germline): KGHSH, LQKENI. CDR3 sequence reads: CASSRTGTSGRIQNNEQFF. The CDR3 DNA reads TGTGCCAGCTCACGAACCGGGACTAGCGGGAGGATTCAAAACAATGAGCAGTTCTTC.

This chain uses TRBV11-1 with TRBJ1-2, with D unresolved. V lost 2 bases to trimming and J lost 5 bases, with 12 bases between them. The CDR3 loop spans 14 amino acids. CDR1 is SGHAT, CDR2 FQDESV, per germline (reference sequence). CDR3 nucleotides: TGTGCCAGCAGCTTAATAAATCTATCTTATGGCTACACCTTC. Its translation: CASSLINLSYGYTF.

V gene TRBV27 combines with J gene TRBJ2-3; the D is unclear. Per the germline V gene, CDR1 is MNHEY and CDR2 is SMNVEV (reference sequence). V shed 6 bases and J shed 1 base, with 11 bases lying between them. This CDR3 contains 14 residues. The CDR3 sequence: CASSGGRGTDTQYF. The CDR3 DNA sequence: TGTGCCAGCAGCGGCGGACGGGGCACAGATACGCAGTATTTT.

This clone was observed a handful of times. The chain recombines TRBV7-8 with TRBJ1-2; D is undetermined. The ends were cut back, 1 base at V and 7 bases at J, with 13 bases in the middle. The length of the CDR3 is 14 residues. CDR1 is SGHVS, CDR2 FQNEAQ, per germline. The CDR3 here is CASSLEGRTGGYTF. CDR3 bases: TGTGCCAGCAGCTTAGAGGGCAGAACGGGTGGCTACACCTTC.

Within the sample, this clone is medium-sized. The rearrangement links TRBV5-1 to TRBJ1-4; TRBD1 aligns across 8 bases. CDR3 size: 17 residues. The J segment lost 2 bases and the V segment lost 0 bases, leaving 6 bases of the junction unmatched. Looked up from germline, CDR1 is SGHRS and CDR2 is YFSETQ. As DNA, the CDR3 is TGCGCCAGCAGCTTGGGCAGGGGGCACGGGACTAATGAAAAACTGTTTTTT. This encodes CASSLGRGHGTNEKLFF.

The CDR3 region has the DNA TGTGCCAGCAGCTTGGTTGGCGCCACTAGCGGGAGAAACGAGCAGTACTTC. It codes for CASSLVGATSGRNEQYF. The V call is TRBV5-8, the J call TRBJ2-7; 11 bases are shared with TRBD2. The CDR3 totals 17 residues. Germline V gives CDR1 SGHTS, CDR2 YDEGEE. V dropped 0 bases and J dropped 5; count of bases not matched to a gene: 10.

This clone was seen a handful of times. The chain links TRBV6-9 to TRBJ1-1; D possibly corresponds to TRBD1 (5 bases). Germline loops: CDR1 MNHGY, CDR2 SVAAGI. Trimming removed 6 bases at V and 4 bases at J, with 18 bases between. The CDR3 extends over 15 amino acids. The CDR3 spells CASRARDGLSTEAFF. CDR3 nucleotide sequence: TGTGCCAGCAGGGCTAGGGACGGCCTTAGCACTGAAGCTTTCTTT.